This section outlines one T cell receptor beta chain sequence together with its context. Primers included in the PCR were 60 Vbeta and 13 Jbeta primers. Clones were read by immunoSEQ multiplex PCR, and TCRdb kept only the in-frame ones, dropping some. The table includes 150,000 to 190,000 clones, around 74% detected once. The source of the sample is a study of cytomegalovirus exposure and HLA in healthy donors. In germline, CDR1 is SGHKS, CDR2 YYEKEE (reference sequence). Trimming removed 0 bases from V and 4 bases from J, with 13 bases in between. CDR3 length: 16 amino acids. This TCR came from a man younger than 35 in good health and CMV-seronegative. The genes are TRBV5-5 and TRBJ2-2; TRBD2 might be the D (5 bases). Sequencing was done on a sample of PBMCs. The chain's CDR3 is CASSLALRTFTGELFF. Here the CDR3 DNA reads TGTGCCAGCAGCTTGGCCTTGCGGACTTTCACCGGGGAGCTGTTTTTT.